The 8 T cell receptor beta chains in this list originate from one sample, sequenced in a study of T-cell reconstitution after alpha-beta-depleted transplantation in children. Researchers prepared the TCRbeta library using unique molecular identifiers, the study reports. TCRdb re-called the PCR reads through MiXCR, storing one row per CDR3 protein. The profile shows about 350,000 distinct CDR3 sequences, 16% of them singletons. The sample was PBMCs, mostly from graft donor cells, taken 360 days after TCRalphabeta/CD19-depleted stem cell transplant. The receptor set was obtained from a male patient aged 2-15 years who had a stem cell transplant for acute lymphoblastic leukemia, so the T cells may come from the graft donor.

The chain employs TRBV10-3 and TRBJ1-5; tentatively, D is TRBD1 (6 bases). The CDR3 has 18 residues. V was clipped by 0 bases and J by 6 bases, with 21 bases between them. CDR1 is ENHRY, CDR2 SYGVKD, per germline. The chain's CDR3 is CAISESPGGPPRGQPQHF. The CDR3 DNA is TGTGCCATCAGTGAGTCGCCTGGGGGTCCTCCCAGGGGTCAGCCCCAGCATTTT.

This clonotype was observed many times. The genes are TRBV5-1 and TRBJ1-2; D is undetermined. CDR3 length: 16 residues. From germline, CDR1 is SGHRS and CDR2 YFSETQ. The V end was cut by 3 bases, the J end by 2 bases, with 17 bases between. In DNA, the CDR3 is TGCGCCAGCAGCTCCGGTTCCGCCGCCTTCAACTATGGCTACACCTTC. This sequence encodes CASSSGSAAFNYGYTF. The complete variable domain, with remaining parts taken from reference TRBV5-1 and TRBJ1-2, reads KAGVTQTPRYLIKTRGQQVTLSCSPISGHRSVSWYQQTPGQGLQFLFEYFSETQRNKGNFPGRFSGRQFSNSRSEMNVSTLELGDSALYLCASSSGSAAFNYGYTFGSGTRLTVV.

This clonotype was detected ten times or more. The chain combines TRBV4-3 with TRBJ2-5, with D possibly matching TRBD2 (5 bases). This CDR3 has 16 residues. Germline-derived CDR1 and CDR2 are LGHNA and YSLEER. V lost 1 base and J 7 bases, leaving 19 bases between the germline ends. DNA for the CDR3: TGCGCCAGCAGCCAAGGAGTGGTAGCGTACGATCTGACCCAGTACTTC. It specifies CASSQGVVAYDLTQYF.

The rearrangement links TRBV9 to TRBJ2-5; tentative D call: TRBD2 (6 bases). Germline loops: CDR1 SGDLS, CDR2 YYNGEE. Trimming removed 0 bases from V and 2 bases from J, with 11 bases in between. The CDR3 is 15 amino acids. The CDR3 here is CASSVAAGPQETQYF. The DNA for the CDR3 is TGTGCCAGCAGCGTAGCCGCGGGACCGCAAGAGACCCAGTACTTC.

This clonotype was counted ten times or more. The rearrangement uses TRBV7-9 and TRBJ2-1; 10 bases are a match to TRBD2. Germline CDR1 and CDR2: SEHNR and FQNEAQ (reference sequence). The CDR3 consists of 15 residues. Trimming at V came to 5 bases and at J to 3 bases, leaving 4 bases not matched to a gene. The CDR3 nucleotides are TGTGCCAGCAGCCCCGGGACTAGCGACTACAATGAGCAGTTCTTC. This gives the protein CASSPGTSDYNEQFF.

This clonotype was seen at least ten times. The chain couples TRBV15 to TRBJ1-5, with TRBD1 identical over 8 bases. Germline trimming cut 2 bases from V and 9 bases from J; bases unmatched to any gene: 12. CDR3 length equals 16 residues. Per the germline V gene, CDR1 is LNHNV and CDR2 is YYDKDF (reference sequence). In nucleotides, the CDR3 is TGTGCCACCAGCAGATTCGGGACAGGCTCGCCGATGCCCCAGCATTTT. Translation gives CATSRFGTGSPMPQHF. Using reference TRBV15 and TRBJ1-5 for the parts outside the CDR3, the full variable domain is DAMVIQNPRYQVTQFGKPVTLSCSQTLNHNVMYWYQQKSSQAPKLLFHYYDKDFNNEADTPDNFQSRRPNTSFCFLDIRSPGLGDTAMYLCATSRFGTGSPMPQHFGDGTRLSIL.

V gene TRBV11-2 combines with J gene TRBJ1-1; D call uncertain. Trimming left V 0 bases short and J 3 bases short, with 17 bases between. Per the germline V gene, CDR1 is SGHAT and CDR2 is FQNNGV. The CDR3 length is 17 residues. The CDR3 region is CASSLETPTTGDTEAFF. CDR3 DNA: TGTGCCAGCAGCTTAGAGACCCCCACAACTGGGGACACTGAAGCTTTCTTT.

This clonotype was found a few times. The CDR3 spells CASSPTGSNEKLFF. The CDR3 DNA sequence: TGTGCCAGCAGCCCCACAGGGTCTAATGAAAAACTGTTTTTT. The chain combines TRBV12-3 or TRBV12-4 with TRBJ1-4; possible D gene TRBD1, 6 bases. Trimming removed 6 bases at V and 3 bases at J, with 11 bases between. This CDR3 has 14 amino acids.